Here is one T cell receptor beta chain with its context. Its antigen is unknown. Additional DNA sequences in this sample encode the identical CDR3. This specimen belongs to a study of vaccination effects on CD4 cells after COVID-19. Repertoires were generated with immunoSEQ multiplex PCR, while TCRdb's copy carries only in-frame clones and drops some. The sample records 25,000 to 30,000 clones, roughly 71% being singletons. Antigen-specific CD4+ T cells were first expanded with viral peptide pools by the ViraFEST assay and only then sequenced. Having been cultured for 10 days, the cells underwent CD4+ T cell isolation. Subjects were given two BNT162b2 or mRNA-1273 vaccine doses. This receptor was taken from a human donor who received a COVID-19 vaccine. This specimen consisted of CD4+ T cells from PBMCs cultured with HCoV-OC43 spike peptides, obtained after COVID-19 vaccination. The subset here: HCoV-OC43 spike overlapping peptide pool stimulation.

CDR3 region: CASSVGTVGNTIYF. For the CDR3, the DNA is TGTGCCAGCAGCGTAGGGACAGTTGGAAACACCATATATTTT. The chain employs TRBV9 and TRBJ1-3, with TRBD1 as a possible D gene (6 bases). The germline V gene has CDR1 SGDLS and CDR2 YYNGEE. This CDR3 is built from 14 residues. V dropped 0 bases and J dropped 3 bases, with 7 bases sitting between them.